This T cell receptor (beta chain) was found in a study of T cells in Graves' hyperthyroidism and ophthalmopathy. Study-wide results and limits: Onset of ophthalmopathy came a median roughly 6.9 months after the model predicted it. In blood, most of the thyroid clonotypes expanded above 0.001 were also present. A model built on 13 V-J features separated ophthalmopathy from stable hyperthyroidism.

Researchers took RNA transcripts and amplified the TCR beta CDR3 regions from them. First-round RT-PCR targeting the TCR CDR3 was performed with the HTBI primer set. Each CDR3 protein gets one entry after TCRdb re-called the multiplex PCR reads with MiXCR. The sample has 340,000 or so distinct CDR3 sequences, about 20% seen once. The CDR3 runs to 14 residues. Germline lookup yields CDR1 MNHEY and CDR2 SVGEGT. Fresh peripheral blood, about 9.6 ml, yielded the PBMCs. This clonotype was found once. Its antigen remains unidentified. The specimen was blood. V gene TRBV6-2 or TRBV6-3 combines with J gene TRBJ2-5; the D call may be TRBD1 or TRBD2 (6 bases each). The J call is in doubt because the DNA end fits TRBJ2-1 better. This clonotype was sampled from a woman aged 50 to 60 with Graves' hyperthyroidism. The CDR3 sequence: CASSTAGGPETQFF. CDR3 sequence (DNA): TGTGCCAGCAGTACTGCTGGGGGGCCAGAGACCCAGTTCTTC.